This T cell receptor (beta chain) originates from a study of T cells expressing NK-cell markers. Study-wide context: The study drew TCR beta repertoires from sorted CD3+CD56+NKG2C+, CD3+CD56+NKG2C- and CD3+CD56-NKG2C+ T cells. Seven of eight sequenced donors tested HCMV-seropositive; one tested seronegative.

About this clonotype itself: Its antigen is as yet unknown.

5'RACE template switching with UMIs produced the TCR beta cDNA. TCRdb reprocessed the 5' RACE reads, with one entry per CDR3 protein and no DNA. This sample's table has 500,000 to 700,000 distinct CDR3 sequences. Findings and limits, study-wide: Among CD8+ T cells from several donors, dominant NKG2C+ clonotypes accounted for roughly 1.0-7.0%.

The germline CDR1 and CDR2 sequences are MNHEY and SVGAGI. The CDR3 extends over 14 amino acids. Sequenced input: blood T cells: a sorted CD56 or NKG2C T cell subset, CD4+ or CD8+ T cells, or bulk PBMC T cells (not recorded which). The sequence was collected from a man aged 18 to 29 in good health. The chain has TRBV6-5 and TRBJ2-7; with no DNA, the TCRdb D assignment of TRBD1 cannot be verified. The CDR3 is CASSRDSISYEQYF.